These T cell receptor beta chains were read from a single sample in a study of blood T cell repertoires in COVID-19. The method was immunoSEQ multiplex PCR; TCRdb's version includes in-frame clones alone and lacks a portion of them. The table lists around 140,000 clones, more than 65% of them singletons. Sequencing was carried out using peripheral blood. Receptors were obtained from a man in his fifties or sixties with active or convalescent COVID-19. The CDR3 runs from the conserved cysteine through the conserved F or W. Each record gives: J gene, V gene, D gene, clone size, CDR3 DNA, CDR3 protein. A D gene is named only where the DNA matches it firmly. Only some rows state a clone size, as once, few, many or a class for expanded clones.

J gene: TRBJ1-1
V gene: TRBV10-3
D gene: .
clone size: .
CDR3 DNA: TGTGCCATCAGTGAGTCTTCGAGGAACACTGAAGCTTTCTTT
CDR3 protein: CAISESSRNTEAFF

J gene: TRBJ2-4
V gene: TRBV11-3
D gene: .
clone size: .
CDR3 DNA: TGTGCCAGCAGCGACGGAACGACAATAGCCAAAAACATTCAGTACTTC
CDR3 protein: CASSDGTTIAKNIQYF

J gene: TRBJ2-3
V gene: TRBV7-2
D gene: TRBD2
clone size: .
CDR3 DNA: TGTGCCAGCAGCTTAGGTCTAGCGGGCACAGATACGCAGTATTTT
CDR3 protein: CASSLGLAGTDTQYF

J gene: TRBJ1-5
V gene: TRBV5-1
D gene: .
clone size: .
CDR3 DNA: TGCGCCAGCAGCTTGGGGACAGCGAATAGCAATCAGCCCCAGCATTTT
CDR3 protein: CASSLGTANSNQPQHF

J gene: TRBJ2-5
V gene: TRBV24-1
D gene: TRBD1
clone size: .
CDR3 DNA: TGTGCCACCAGTGACCCATCGACAGGGGGAGAGACCCAGTACTTC
CDR3 protein: CATSDPSTGGETQYF

J gene: TRBJ2-1
V gene: TRBV4-3
D gene: .
clone size: .
CDR3 DNA: TGCGCCAGCAGCCAAGAGGTGAGAACCCACAGCTCCTACAATGAGCAGTTCTTC
CDR3 protein: CASSQEVRTHSSYNEQFF

J gene: TRBJ1-2
V gene: TRBV6-5
D gene: TRBD1
clone size: .
CDR3 DNA: TGTGCCAGCAGTCGGGGACAGGGTGGAGGCTACACCTTC
CDR3 protein: CASSRGQGGGYTF

J gene: TRBJ1-1
V gene: TRBV6-2/TRBV6-3
D gene: .
clone size: .
CDR3 DNA: TGTGCCAGCAGCATTATGGGGAGAAACACTGAAGCTTTCTTT
CDR3 protein: CASSIMGRNTEAFF

J gene: TRBJ1-4
V gene: TRBV7-9
D gene: .
clone size: .
CDR3 DNA: TGTGCCAGCAGCCCTGGACAGTCGAATGAAAAACTGTTTTTT
CDR3 protein: CASSPGQSNEKLFF

J gene: TRBJ1-1
V gene: TRBV6-6
D gene: TRBD1
clone size: .
CDR3 DNA: TGTGCCAGCCGACAGGGCAGGAGTACTGAAGCTTTCTTT
CDR3 protein: CASRQGRSTEAFF

J gene: TRBJ2-3
V gene: TRBV6-6
D gene: .
clone size: .
CDR3 DNA: TGTGCCAGCAGTTACGGTGGGGGGATTTCCACAGATACGCAGTATTTT
CDR3 protein: CASSYGGGISTDTQYF

J gene: TRBJ2-5
V gene: TRBV6-2/TRBV6-3
D gene: .
clone size: .
CDR3 DNA: TGTGCCAGCAGTGGCAGCCAAGAGACCCAGTACTTC
CDR3 protein: CASSGSQETQYF

J gene: TRBJ1-2
V gene: TRBV7-2
D gene: .
clone size: .
CDR3 DNA: TGTGCCAGCAGCTCGGACAGCGTAAACTATGGCTACACCTTC
CDR3 protein: CASSSDSVNYGYTF

J gene: TRBJ1-1
V gene: TRBV4-3
D gene: TRBD1
clone size: few
CDR3 DNA: TGCGCCAGCAGCCCAACGGGACAGGGGGCTGAAGCTTTCTTT
CDR3 protein: CASSPTGQGAEAFF

J gene: TRBJ2-1
V gene: TRBV5-4
D gene: TRBD2
clone size: once
CDR3 DNA: TGTGCCAGCAGTCTGACGACTAGCGGGAGGCTCTTC
CDR3 protein: CASSLTTSGRLF

J gene: TRBJ1-5
V gene: TRBV4-3
D gene: .
clone size: few
CDR3 DNA: TGCGCCAGCAGCCAAGATGCGTCGGGACAGCCCCAGCATTTT
CDR3 protein: CASSQDASGQPQHF

J gene: TRBJ2-1
V gene: TRBV5-8
D gene: .
clone size: .
CDR3 DNA: TGTGCCAGCACAAGACAGGAAGTGGTTGAGCAGTTCTTC
CDR3 protein: CASTRQEVVEQFF

J gene: TRBJ1-5
V gene: TRBV19
D gene: .
clone size: .
CDR3 DNA: TGTGCCACCACTCCTGGGGAGGGAGGGGTCGCGAATCAGCCCCAGCATTTT
CDR3 protein: CATTPGEGGVANQPQHF

J gene: TRBJ1-4
V gene: TRBV4-3
D gene: TRBD1
clone size: .
CDR3 DNA: TGCGCCAGCAGCCAAGAGGGCGGGACAGGGGTGGAAAAACTGTTTTTT
CDR3 protein: CASSQEGGTGVEKLFF

J gene: TRBJ2-1
V gene: TRBV6-2/TRBV6-3
D gene: .
clone size: .
CDR3 DNA: TGTGCCAGCAGTTACTCGCTGACAGTCGGTTTTCTTGAGCAGTTCTTC
CDR3 protein: CASSYSLTVGFLEQFF

J gene: TRBJ1-1
V gene: TRBV18
D gene: TRBD1
clone size: .
CDR3 DNA: TGTGCCAGCTCACCCGCGACAGGGAAGAACACTGAAGCTTTCTTT
CDR3 protein: CASSPATGKNTEAFF

J gene: TRBJ2-7
V gene: TRBV7-2
D gene: .
clone size: .
CDR3 DNA: TGTGCCAGCAGCTTAGACGGAGGACTTACCTACGAGCAGTACTTC
CDR3 protein: CASSLDGGLTYEQYF

J gene: TRBJ2-7
V gene: TRBV30
D gene: .
clone size: .
CDR3 DNA: TGTGCCTGGAGTGTCGAGACAGAGCAGTACTTC
CDR3 protein: CAWSVETEQYF

J gene: TRBJ1-1
V gene: TRBV5-5
D gene: TRBD1
clone size: .
CDR3 DNA: TGTGCCAGCACCGTGGGACAGGGGGCGGTGAACACTGAAGCTTTCTTT
CDR3 protein: CASTVGQGAVNTEAFF

J gene: TRBJ2-3
V gene: TRBV4-1
D gene: TRBD2
clone size: .
CDR3 DNA: TGCGCCAGCAGCCAAGATGCGGGAGAGTTTAGCACAGATACGCAGTATTTT
CDR3 protein: CASSQDAGEFSTDTQYF

J gene: TRBJ1-5
V gene: TRBV19
D gene: TRBD1
clone size: .
CDR3 DNA: TGTGCCAGTAGTAAAGACAGGGGGCTTAAGCCCCAGCATTTT
CDR3 protein: CASSKDRGLKPQHF

J gene: TRBJ1-5
V gene: TRBV28
D gene: TRBD1
clone size: .
CDR3 DNA: TGTGCCAGCAGTCCCGGGACAGGGACCGATCAGCCCCAGCATTTT
CDR3 protein: CASSPGTGTDQPQHF

J gene: TRBJ1-2
V gene: TRBV7-8
D gene: TRBD1
clone size: .
CDR3 DNA: TGTGCCACCGGTATACAGGGGGCGCTTGGCTATGGCTACACCTTC
CDR3 protein: CATGIQGALGYGYTF

J gene: TRBJ1-1
V gene: TRBV19
D gene: .
clone size: .
CDR3 DNA: TGTGCCAGTACCCCAGGGGCGAACACTGAAGCTTTCTTT
CDR3 protein: CASTPGANTEAFF

J gene: TRBJ2-3
V gene: TRBV18
D gene: .
clone size: .
CDR3 DNA: TGTGCCAGCTCACGCGCTAGCGCGACGACAGATACGCAGTATTTT
CDR3 protein: CASSRASATTDTQYF

J gene: TRBJ2-2
V gene: TRBV7-2
D gene: .
clone size: once
CDR3 DNA: TGTGCCAGCAGCTTAGACAGGGAGAGCACCGGGGAGCTGTTTTTT
CDR3 protein: CASSLDRESTGELFF

J gene: TRBJ2-3
V gene: TRBV19
D gene: TRBD2
clone size: once
CDR3 DNA: TGTGCCAGTAGTGGCCTAGCGGGAGTAGATACGCAGTATTTT
CDR3 protein: CASSGLAGVDTQYF

J gene: TRBJ2-7
V gene: TRBV3-1/TRBV3-2
D gene: TRBD2
clone size: .
CDR3 DNA: TGTGCCAGCAGCCAAGATCCCCCCGCGCTAGCGGGGGGCCATAAGCAGGAATACGAGCAGTACTTC
CDR3 protein: CASSQDPPALAGGHKQEYEQYF

J gene: TRBJ1-1
V gene: TRBV7-9
D gene: TRBD1
clone size: .
CDR3 DNA: TGTGCCAGCAGCAACTACGGAGGGGGCGAGGGTGAAGCTTTCTTT
CDR3 protein: CASSNYGGGEGEAFF

J gene: TRBJ2-7
V gene: TRBV7-9
D gene: TRBD1
clone size: .
CDR3 DNA: TGTGCCAGCAGCTTACCCGGGACAGGGGTGCACGAGCAGTACTTC
CDR3 protein: CASSLPGTGVHEQYF

J gene: TRBJ1-5
V gene: TRBV5-1
D gene: TRBD1
clone size: .
CDR3 DNA: TGCGCCAGCAGCTTTCATGACCAAGAACAGGGGGTTCACAATCAGCCCCAGCATTTT
CDR3 protein: CASSFHDQEQGVHNQPQHF

J gene: TRBJ1-2
V gene: TRBV12-5
D gene: TRBD1
clone size: .
CDR3 DNA: TGTGCTAGTGGCCAAACAGGGGTAGGCGGCTACACCTTC
CDR3 protein: CASGQTGVGGYTF

J gene: TRBJ1-2
V gene: TRBV4-3
D gene: .
clone size: .
CDR3 DNA: TGCGCCAGCAGCCAACAACCATGGGACACATCTAACTATGGCTACACCTTC
CDR3 protein: CASSQQPWDTSNYGYTF

J gene: TRBJ1-1
V gene: TRBV4-1
D gene: TRBD1
clone size: .
CDR3 DNA: TGCGCCAGCAGTCCCGGGACAGGGAACACTGAAGCTTTCTTT
CDR3 protein: CASSPGTGNTEAFF

J gene: TRBJ2-1
V gene: TRBV7-2
D gene: .
clone size: once
CDR3 DNA: TGTGCCAGCAGCTCAGTCCCCATTCTCTCCTACAATGAGCAGTTCTTC
CDR3 protein: CASSSVPILSYNEQFF

J gene: TRBJ1-2
V gene: TRBV2
D gene: .
clone size: .
CDR3 DNA: TGTGCCAGCAGTGGGGGAGGGGGATATGGCTACACCTTC
CDR3 protein: CASSGGGGYGYTF

J gene: TRBJ2-1
V gene: TRBV5-1
D gene: .
clone size: .
CDR3 DNA: TGCGCCAGCAGCGACCCGGGACACAGGAGTGAGCAGTTCTTC
CDR3 protein: CASSDPGHRSEQFF

J gene: TRBJ1-3
V gene: TRBV13
D gene: TRBD1
clone size: .
CDR3 DNA: TGTGCCAGCAGCCAGACAGGGACCTCTGGAAACACCATATATTTT
CDR3 protein: CASSQTGTSGNTIYF

J gene: TRBJ2-1
V gene: TRBV2
D gene: .
clone size: .
CDR3 DNA: TGTGCCAGCAGTGGAGTGTTGGATGAGCAGTTCTTC
CDR3 protein: CASSGVLDEQFF

J gene: TRBJ2-3
V gene: TRBV7-2
D gene: TRBD1
clone size: .
CDR3 DNA: TGTGCCAGCAGCTTAGAAGGACAGGGAGGAGATACGCAGTATTTT
CDR3 protein: CASSLEGQGGDTQYF

J gene: TRBJ1-1
V gene: TRBV4-3
D gene: .
clone size: .
CDR3 DNA: TGCGCCAGCAGCCAAACCCGGCCAGGGAACACTGAAGCTTTCTTT
CDR3 protein: CASSQTRPGNTEAFF

J gene: TRBJ1-4
V gene: TRBV18
D gene: .
clone size: .
CDR3 DNA: TGTGCCAGCTCACTGACCACAGGGTCAACTAATGAAAAACTGTTTTTT
CDR3 protein: CASSLTTGSTNEKLFF

J gene: TRBJ1-1
V gene: TRBV9
D gene: TRBD1
clone size: .
CDR3 DNA: TGTGCCAGCAGCGCACAAGGGACAGTGAACACTGAAGCTTTCTTT
CDR3 protein: CASSAQGTVNTEAFF